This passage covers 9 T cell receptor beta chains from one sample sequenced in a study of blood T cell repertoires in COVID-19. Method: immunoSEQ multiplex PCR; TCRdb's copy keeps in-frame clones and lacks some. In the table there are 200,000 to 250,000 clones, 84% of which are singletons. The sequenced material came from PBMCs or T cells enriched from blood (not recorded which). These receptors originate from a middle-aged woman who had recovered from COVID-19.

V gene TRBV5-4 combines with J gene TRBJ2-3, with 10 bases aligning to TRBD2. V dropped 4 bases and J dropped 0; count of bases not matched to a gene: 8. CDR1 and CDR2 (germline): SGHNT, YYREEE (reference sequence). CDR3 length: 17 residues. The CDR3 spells CASSLKAGGGSTDTQYF. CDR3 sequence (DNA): TGTGCCAGCAGCCTCAAAGCGGGAGGGGGTAGCACAGATACGCAGTATTTT.

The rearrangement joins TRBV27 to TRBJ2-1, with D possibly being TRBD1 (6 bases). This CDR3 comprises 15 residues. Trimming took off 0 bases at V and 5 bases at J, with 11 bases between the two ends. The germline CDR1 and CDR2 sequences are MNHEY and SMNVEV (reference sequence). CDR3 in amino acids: CASSLSLTGNNEQFF. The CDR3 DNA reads TGTGCCAGCAGTTTATCGCTGACAGGCAACAATGAGCAGTTCTTC.

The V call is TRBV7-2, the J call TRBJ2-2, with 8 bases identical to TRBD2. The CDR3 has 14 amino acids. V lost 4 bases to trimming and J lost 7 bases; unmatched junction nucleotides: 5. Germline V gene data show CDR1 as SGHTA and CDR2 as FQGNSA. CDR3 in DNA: TGTGCCAGCAGCTCCGGGACTAGGTTCGGGGAGCTGTTTTTT. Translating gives CASSSGTRFGELFF.

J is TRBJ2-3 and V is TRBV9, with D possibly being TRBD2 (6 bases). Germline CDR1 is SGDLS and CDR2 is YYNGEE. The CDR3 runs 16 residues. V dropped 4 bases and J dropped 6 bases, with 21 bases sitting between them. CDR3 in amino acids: CASSPFGGGSGDTQYF. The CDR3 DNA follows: TGTGCCAGCAGCCCCTTTGGTGGGGGGAGCGGGGATACGCAGTATTTT.

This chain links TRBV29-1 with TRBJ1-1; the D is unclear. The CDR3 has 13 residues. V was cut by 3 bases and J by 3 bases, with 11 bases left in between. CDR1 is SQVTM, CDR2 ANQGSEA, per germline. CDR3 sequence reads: CSVDGRGYTEAFF. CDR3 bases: TGCAGCGTTGATGGTCGGGGATACACTGAAGCTTTCTTT.

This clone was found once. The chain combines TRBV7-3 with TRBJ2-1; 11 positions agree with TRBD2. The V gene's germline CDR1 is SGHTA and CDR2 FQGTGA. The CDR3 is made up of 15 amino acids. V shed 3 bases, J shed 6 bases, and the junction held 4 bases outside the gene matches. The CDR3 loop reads CASSFGLAGLNEQFF. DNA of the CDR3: TGTGCCAGCAGCTTCGGACTAGCGGGTCTCAATGAGCAGTTCTTC. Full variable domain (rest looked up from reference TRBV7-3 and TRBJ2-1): GAGVSQTPSNKVTEKGKYVELRCDPISGHTALYWYRQSLGQGPEFLIYFQGTGAADDSGLPNDRFFAVRPEGSVSTLKIQRTERGDSAVYLCASSFGLAGLNEQFFGPGTRLTVL.

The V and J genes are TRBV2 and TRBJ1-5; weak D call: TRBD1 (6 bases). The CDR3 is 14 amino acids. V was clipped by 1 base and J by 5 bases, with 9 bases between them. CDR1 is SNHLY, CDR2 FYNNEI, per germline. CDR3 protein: CASSEVAGDQPQHF. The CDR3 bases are TGTGCCAGCAGTGAAGTGGCAGGGGATCAGCCCCAGCATTTT.

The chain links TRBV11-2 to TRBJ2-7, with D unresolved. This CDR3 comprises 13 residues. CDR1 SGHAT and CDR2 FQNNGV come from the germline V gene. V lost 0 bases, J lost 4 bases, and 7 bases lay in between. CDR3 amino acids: CASSLDAEYEQYF. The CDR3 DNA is TGTGCCAGCAGCTTAGATGCGGAGTACGAGCAGTACTTC.

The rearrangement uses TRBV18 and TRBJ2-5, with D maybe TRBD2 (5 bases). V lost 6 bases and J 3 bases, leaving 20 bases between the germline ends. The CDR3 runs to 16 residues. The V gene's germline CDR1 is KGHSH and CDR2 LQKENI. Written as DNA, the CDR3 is TGTGCCAGCTCGTCGGAGGCTGCCTTTGCCGAAGAGACCCAGTACTTC. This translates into CASSSEAAFAEETQYF.